One and the same sample provided the 29 T cell receptor beta chains below, sequenced in a study of blood T cell repertoires in COVID-19. Clones were sequenced by immunoSEQ multiplex PCR, and TCRdb holds only the in-frame ones, with some missing. The sample has approximately 200,000 clones, approximately 90% seen once. The sequencing sample was made of PBMCs or T cells enriched from blood (not recorded which). Source of these receptors: a woman between 18 and 29 years old in a cohort exposed to, infected with or recovered from COVID-19 (not recorded which).

The chain recombines TRBV2 with TRBJ2-3, with 7 bases that match TRBD1. The germline CDR1 and CDR2 sequences are SNHLY and FYNNEI. Losses at the gene ends were 7 bases for V and 2 bases for J; bases not matched to a gene: 9. This CDR3 has 15 residues. CDR3 in amino acids: CASNKGQVFTDTQYF. DNA of the CDR3: TGTGCCAGCAATAAAGGACAGGTTTTCACAGATACGCAGTATTTT.

The rearrangement links TRBV5-1 to TRBJ2-1; 10 bases line up with TRBD1. Germline CDR1 and CDR2: SGHRS and YFSETQ. CDR3 length: 14 amino acids. V gave up 7 bases and J gave up 5 bases; unmatched junction bases: 6. CDR3 loop: CASGGQGGNNEQFF. For the CDR3, the DNA is TGCGCCAGCGGTGGACAGGGGGGAAACAATGAGCAGTTCTTC.

The rearrangement links TRBV5-8 to TRBJ1-3; 9 bases fit TRBD1. The CDR3 is made up of 16 amino acids. Germline CDR1 SGHTS, CDR2 YDEGEE. Trimming cost V 4 bases and J 6 bases; bases outside gene matches: 11. In DNA, the CDR3 is TGTGCCAGCAGCGCACGTCCGGGACAGGGAGTAAACACCATATATTTT. Protein sequence: CASSARPGQGVNTIYF.

A single count supports this clone. This chain connects TRBV11-1 to TRBJ1-4, with D unclear. Per the germline V gene, CDR1 is SGHAT and CDR2 is FQDESV (reference sequence). This CDR3 is built from 14 residues. With 7 bases removed from V and 8 bases from J, the gap between germline ends came to 17 bases. CDR3: CASNPVSSSEKLFF. CDR3 in DNA: TGTGCCAGCAACCCAGTGTCCAGTAGCGAAAAACTGTTTTTT.

This chain links TRBV9 with TRBJ1-1; D unresolved. The CDR3 is made up of 13 amino acids. Trimming took off 4 bases at V and 2 bases at J, with 9 bases between the two ends. Germline V gives CDR1 SGDLS, CDR2 YYNGEE. The CDR3 protein is CASSLSGNTEAFF. CDR3 nucleotides: TGTGCCAGCAGCCTCAGTGGTAACACTGAAGCTTTCTTT.

The chain uses TRBV3-1 (or the pseudogene TRBV3-2) and TRBJ1-1; 9 positions agree with TRBD1. CDR3 length: 15 amino acids. Germline V CDR1 and CDR2: LGHDT, YNNKEL (reference sequence). J lost 1 base, V lost 3 bases, and 3 bases had no gene match. In DNA, the CDR3 is TGTGCCAGCAGCCACCCGGGACAGGGGAACACTGAAGCTTTCTTT. Amino acids: CASSHPGQGNTEAFF.

This clone has a single count. The chain employs TRBV24-1 and TRBJ1-1, with D perhaps matching TRBD1 (5 bases). The CDR3 consists of 15 residues. From germline, CDR1 is KGHDR and CDR2 SFDVKD. The V end was cut by 8 bases, the J end by 1 base, with 16 bases between. CDR3 coding DNA: TGTGCCACCAAGGAGGGCAGGGAATCGAACACTGAAGCTTTCTTT. Its translation: CATKEGRESNTEAFF.

In its sample, this clone was seen once. V is TRBV29-1 and J is TRBJ1-5; D perhaps matches TRBD1 (6 bases). This CDR3 comprises 13 residues. Trimming shortened V by 0 bases and J by 8 bases, and 11 bases separated the two germline ends. Germline CDR1 and CDR2: SQVTM and ANQGSEA. In DNA, the CDR3 is TGCAGCGTTGAAGACAGGGGCGGCGAGCCCCAGCATTTT. This sequence encodes CSVEDRGGEPQHF.

This chain links TRBV19 with TRBJ2-5, with 7 bases aligning to TRBD2. The CDR3 extends over 15 amino acids. V dropped 5 bases and J dropped 5; count of bases not matched to a gene: 11. Germline values: CDR1 LNHDA, CDR2 SQIVND (reference sequence). This chain's CDR3 is CASSRAGGRRETQYF. In nucleotides, the CDR3 is TGTGCCAGTAGTCGAGCAGGCGGGAGAAGGGAGACCCAGTACTTC.

This clone was detected a few times. The chain carries TRBV7-3 and TRBJ2-2; 7 bases line up with TRBD1. Germline CDR1 reads SGHTA; CDR2 reads FQGTGA. J gave up 4 bases and V 5 bases, and 4 bases lay outside the gene matches. The CDR3 has 14 residues. The CDR3 sequence: CASSPSGGTGELFF. The CDR3 DNA reads as TGTGCCAGCAGCCCGTCAGGGGGCACCGGGGAGCTGTTTTTT.

This clone was seen more than once but under ten times. CDR3 protein: CASSEAAPRTGHSYEQYF. The CDR3 bases are TGTGCCAGCAGTGAAGCGGCCCCCAGGACAGGGCACTCCTACGAGCAGTACTTC. The J gene is TRBJ2-7, the V gene TRBV6-1; 8 nucleotides align to TRBD1. V gave up 0 bases and J gave up 0 bases; unmatched junction bases: 10. This CDR3 contains 18 residues. Germline assignment: CDR1 MNHNS and CDR2 SASEGT.

The sample holds one count of this clone. The V call is TRBV3-1 (or the pseudogene TRBV3-2), the J call TRBJ2-3; 11 bases match TRBD2. V was clipped by 6 bases and J by 3 bases; unmatched bases: 5. The CDR3 sequence is 15 residues long. Germline V lookup: CDR1 LGHDT, CDR2 YNNKEL (reference sequence). The CDR3: CASRQTSGSTDTQYF. The CDR3 DNA sequence: TGTGCCAGCAGACAAACTAGCGGGAGTACAGATACGCAGTATTTT.

The chain uses TRBV15 and TRBJ2-7; D is unclear. CDR1 and CDR2 from the germline V gene are LNHNV and YYDKDF (reference sequence). This CDR3 contains 13 residues. The ends were cut back, 0 bases at V and 6 bases at J, with 9 bases in the middle. CDR3 bases: TGTGCCACCAGCAGAGATATTTCGTTCGAGCAGTACTTC. Amino acids: CATSRDISFEQYF.

This clone was picked up a small number of times. The CDR3 protein is CASPLPNTGELFF. CDR3 DNA sequence: TGCGCCAGCCCCCTACCCAACACCGGGGAGCTGTTTTTT. The rearrangement joins TRBV5-1 to TRBJ2-2, with no clear D. The CDR3 is 13 amino acids. V gave up 7 bases and J gave up 2 bases, with 9 bases separating them. Germline V CDR1 and CDR2: SGHRS, YFSETQ.

CDR3 region: CASIPGTGSSQPQHF. The CDR3 DNA reads TGTGCCAGCATTCCCGGGACAGGGTCGAGTCAGCCCCAGCATTTT. The chain is built from TRBV28 and TRBJ1-5; 9 bases are shared with TRBD1. The germline V gene encodes CDR1 MDHEN and CDR2 SYDVKM. The CDR3 length is 15 residues. The junction had 10 bases not matched to a gene; V was cut back by 7 bases and J by 6 bases.

This sequence joins TRBV5-1 and TRBJ2-2, with 11 bases that match TRBD1. The germline CDR1 and CDR2 sequences are SGHRS and YFSETQ. CDR3 length: 16 amino acids. Trimming at V came to 6 bases and at J to 4 bases, leaving 8 bases not matched to a gene. As DNA, the CDR3 is TGCGCCAGCACCATAGAGGGGACAGGGGGCACCGGGGAGCTGTTTTTT. It is translated as CASTIEGTGGTGELFF.

This chain uses TRBV28 with TRBJ2-1, with D possibly TRBD2 on 6 matching bases. The CDR3 extends over 15 amino acids. V shed 2 bases and J shed 0 bases, with 8 bases lying between them. Germline assignment: CDR1 MDHEN and CDR2 SYDVKM. The CDR3 nucleotides are TGTGCCAGCAGTTTAGTAGCGGCCTCCTACAATGAGCAGTTCTTC. Protein sequence: CASSLVAASYNEQFF.

This clone was detected a few times. V is TRBV10-3 and J is TRBJ1-1; a possible D gene is TRBD1 (6 bases). Germline V gene sequence: CDR1 ENHRY, CDR2 SYGVKD. The CDR3 runs 14 residues. V was pared by 2 bases and J by 0 bases, with 7 bases between. CDR3 sequence reads: CAISEQGLNTEAFF. The CDR3 nucleotides read TGTGCCATCAGTGAGCAGGGGCTGAACACTGAAGCTTTCTTT.

The chain employs TRBV7-3 and TRBJ1-1; 11 bases align to TRBD1. Germline V lookup: CDR1 SGHTA, CDR2 FQGTGA. The CDR3 extends over 15 amino acids. V shed 1 base, J shed 6 bases, and the junction held 4 bases outside the gene matches. CDR3: CASSLRTGGASEAFF. In nucleotides, the CDR3 is TGTGCCAGCAGCTTAAGGACAGGGGGCGCGTCTGAAGCTTTCTTT.

This rearrangement joins TRBV9 to TRBJ2-3; maybe TRBD1 (5 bases). CDR1 and CDR2 from the germline V gene are SGDLS and YYNGEE. Trimming took off 0 bases at V and 0 bases at J, with 11 bases between the two ends. This CDR3 has 16 amino acids. In DNA, the CDR3 is TGTGCCAGCAGCGTAGAGGGGTACTCTAGCACAGATACGCAGTATTTT. It codes for CASSVEGYSSTDTQYF.

This chain connects TRBV10-1 to TRBJ2-2; 8 bases fit TRBD2. Per germline, CDR1 WNHNN and CDR2 SYGVQD (reference sequence). V lost 2 bases, J lost 3 bases, and 11 bases stayed unmatched. This CDR3 is built from 18 residues. CDR3 bases: TGCGCCAGCAGTGAGGGAACTAGCGGTAATGCATACACCGGGGAGCTGTTTTTT. Translation gives CASSEGTSGNAYTGELFF.

V is TRBV3-1 (or the pseudogene TRBV3-2) and J is TRBJ1-5; possibly TRBD1 for D (5 bases). Germline V gives CDR1 LGHDT, CDR2 YNNKEL (reference sequence). V lost 0 bases, J lost 0 bases, and 12 bases lay in between. This CDR3 region has 17 residues. The CDR3 sequence is CASSQDRGVPSNQPQHF. The CDR3 DNA is TGTGCCAGCAGCCAAGATCGGGGGGTTCCTAGCAATCAGCCCCAGCATTTT.

V and J are TRBV20-1 and TRBJ1-2, with D uncertain. V was shortened by 8 bases and J by 6 bases, with 4 bases between the two germline ends. The CDR3 totals 8 residues. Germline V lookup: CDR1 DFQATT, CDR2 SNEGSKA (reference sequence). The CDR3 DNA is TGCAGTCAGGATGGCTACACCTTC. Translation: CSQDGYTF.

The chain carries TRBV12-3 or TRBV12-4 and TRBJ2-5, with D tentatively TRBD2 (6 bases). The V end lost 4 bases, the J end lost 4 bases, and 10 bases lay between the germline ends. The CDR3 totals 13 residues. The CDR3 sequence: CASSYGGVETQYF. CDR3 coding DNA: TGTGCCAGCAGTTACGGCGGGGTAGAGACCCAGTACTTC.

The chain is built from TRBV5-1 and TRBJ1-1; D might be TRBD1 (5 bases). From germline, CDR1 is SGHRS and CDR2 YFSETQ. The CDR3 runs to 15 residues. Trimming stripped 4 bases from V and 4 bases from J, with 17 bases between. DNA of the CDR3: TGCGCCAGCAGCCTGGGTACAGTAAGGGGCACTGAAGCTTTCTTT. This codes for CASSLGTVRGTEAFF.

The chain couples TRBV5-1 to TRBJ1-6, with D perhaps matching TRBD1 (6 bases). The germline V and J ends were trimmed by 6 bases and 0 bases, with 13 bases remaining between them. Germline V lookup: CDR1 SGHRS, CDR2 YFSETQ. The CDR3 loop spans 16 amino acids. CDR3 bases: TGCGCCAGCAAACAGGGTGTAGCCTCCTATAATTCACCCCTCCACTTT. This codes for CASKQGVASYNSPLHF.

V usage is TRBV24-1 and J usage is TRBJ2-7, with 7 bases that match TRBD1. Germline CDR1 and CDR2: KGHDR and SFDVKD. The V and J ends lost 5 bases and 3 bases, in that order; junction bases with no gene match: 9. The CDR3 covers 15 residues. The CDR3 DNA is TGTGCCACCAGTGCTGGGGCAGGGGGAGTCTACGAGCAGTACTTC. It encodes CATSAGAGGVYEQYF.

This clone was seen only a few times. The chain couples TRBV7-9 to TRBJ1-1; 9 nucleotides align to TRBD1. The CDR3 has 14 residues. Germline-derived CDR1 and CDR2 are SEHNR and FQNEAQ (reference sequence). With 5 bases clipped from V and 5 bases from J, the junction kept 6 bases outside the gene matches. The chain's CDR3 is CASSPQGTGTEAFF. The CDR3 DNA reads as TGTGCCAGCAGCCCCCAGGGGACAGGGACTGAAGCTTTCTTT.

The J gene is TRBJ1-6, the V gene TRBV11-2; 9 bases are a match to TRBD1. V dropped 1 base and J dropped 9; count of bases not matched to a gene: 7. CDR3 length: 16 residues. The germline CDR1 and CDR2 sequences are SGHAT and FQNNGV. The CDR3: CASSLGSWDRVSPLHF. In DNA, the CDR3 is TGTGCCAGCAGCTTAGGATCATGGGACAGGGTTTCACCCCTCCACTTT.